This T cell receptor beta chain derives from a study of CD8 T cells in ankylosing spondylitis. This clonotype came up many times. Antigen specificity is unknown. Using its own MiXCR run on the 5' RACE reads, TCRdb lists one record per CDR3 protein. The sample contains 700,000 to 850,000 distinct CDR3 sequences, over 9.5% of which appear only once. From germline, CDR1 is LGHNA and CDR2 YSLEER. Trimming at V came to 0 bases and at J to 12 bases, leaving 9 bases not matched to a gene. CDR3 length: 16 residues. Study results and caveats: One TCR beta motif, made up of roughly eight highly homologous variants, appeared characteristic of ankylosing spondylitis blood.

The V and J genes are TRBV4-3 and TRBJ2-1; TRBD2 matches at 12 bases. The sample consisted of blood, either unsorted or a sorted T cell fraction (not recorded which). This sequence originates from a male donor with ankylosing spondylitis. CDR3: CASSQDSLAGGPPQFF. As DNA, the CDR3 is TGCGCCAGCAGCCAAGATTCGCTAGCGGGAGGGCCACCGCAGTTCTTC.